This TCR beta chain was sequenced for a study of regulatory T cells in long-lasting Graves disease. Findings and caveats of the study: Segments TRBV28, TRBJ1-2 and TRBJ2-5 showed preferential usage in persistent disease. Study of thyroid tissue was not done, with only peripheral blood studied.

Assembly of TCR beta libraries relied on iRepertoire HTBI primers together with Arm-PCR of CDR3 regions. TCRdb independently ran MiXCR on the multiplex PCR reads; one entry per CDR3 protein. The table includes 350,000 to 500,000 distinct CDR3 sequences, 16% detected once. Time point given: newly diagnosed GD, antithyroid drugs for less than 3 months. TCR sequences were obtained from RNA taken from PBMCs. There are 15 residues in the CDR3. The junction had 2 bases not matched to a gene; V was cut back by 4 bases and J by 6 bases. From germline, CDR1 is LNHDA and CDR2 SQIVND (reference sequence). The sample holds a few counts of this clonotype. The antigen is undetermined. The data were also submitted as part of a second study, on T cells in Graves' hyperthyroidism and ophthalmopathy.

The input for sequencing was peripheral blood mononuclear cells (PBMCs), taken at new diagnosis, from a patient treated with antithyroid drugs. The receptor was derived from a woman aged 30 to 39 with Graves disease. This chain connects TRBV19 to TRBJ2-1, with 14 bases matching TRBD2. The CDR3 DNA sequence: TGTGCCAGTAGTACCGGGACTAGCGGGGGCAATGAGCAGTTCTTC. Translation gives CASSTGTSGGNEQFF.